One TCR beta chain is described in this entry. Its antigen is still unknown. Per-base quality was not reported, and no clone a single base away is much larger than it. TCRbeta CDR3 regions were amplified from genomic DNA by means of the immunoSEQ Assay, a bias-controlled multiplex PCR. The source study handled its data this way. The number of nucleated cells in each sample was estimated by amplification of reference gene primers within the assay. Sequence reads were collapsed and filtered to measure the absolute abundance of every unique TCRbeta CDR3 rearrangement. For each sample, productive Simpson clonality was calculated as the square root of Simpson's diversity index over productive rearrangements. In TCRdb, the immuneACCESS table is reduced to in-frame sequences with V and J assigned. These tables do not hold every clone; where another copy was compared, an unresolved V gene accounts for under half, and the others remain unexplained. Clone size and the V and J calls come from that table; the DNA yielded D and trimming. This sample comprises roughly 45,000 clones, approximately 87% of them detected only once. Together, the top ten hold 5.9% of the sample.

Here V drops 7 bases and J drops 0 bases, and the junction holds 7 bases not matched to any gene. The CDR3 holds 17 amino acids from the cysteine to the phenylalanine. The CDR3 DNA has 51 bases and is translated from base 1. CDR1 and CDR2 were assigned from the germline V gene (reference sequence) as MNHEY and SMNVEV. The data are from a study of blood T cell repertoires in COVID-19 (dated by TCRdb to 2019 to 2021). Broadly, across the study: The collaborator samples originated in the United States, Italy and Spain and spanned the acute and convalescent phases of COVID-19. The dataset comprised deeply sampled blood TCRbeta repertoires from subjects exposed to, actively infected with, or recovered from COVID-19. The repertoires were made available in a free public database intended to serve as a resource for research on the immune response to SARS-CoV-2. Where available, HLA class I and class II types were obtained from metadata supplied by the sample provider rather than from assay-based typing. Sample metadata almost always included a de-identified subject ID, COVID-19 status, age in years and sex. The prospective study material was composed of cDNA or gDNA derived from T cells, B-cell-depleted T cells, or PBMCs. Samples were obtained from the ongoing ImmuneRACE study (first 160 participants) and from 1,254 subjects provided by 6 global collaborators.

Findings and caveats that apply to the study as a whole: The quantity of clinical and demographic metadata differed by source and by participant and was supplied without curation.

Collaborating institutions collected whole blood in K2EDTA tubes following their own protocols. For TCRbeta analysis, collaborator samples were shipped as frozen whole blood, as isolated PBMCs, or as DNA extracted from either sample type. This receptor was obtained from a woman in her sixties with acute or convalescent COVID-19. Source material: peripheral blood. This chain is built from TRBV27 and TRBJ2-2, and 11 junction bases match TRBD2. The nucleotides read TGTGCCAGCATGCTAGCGGGGGGCCACTCGAACACCGGGGAGCTGTTTTTT. It encodes CASMLAGGHSNTGELFF.